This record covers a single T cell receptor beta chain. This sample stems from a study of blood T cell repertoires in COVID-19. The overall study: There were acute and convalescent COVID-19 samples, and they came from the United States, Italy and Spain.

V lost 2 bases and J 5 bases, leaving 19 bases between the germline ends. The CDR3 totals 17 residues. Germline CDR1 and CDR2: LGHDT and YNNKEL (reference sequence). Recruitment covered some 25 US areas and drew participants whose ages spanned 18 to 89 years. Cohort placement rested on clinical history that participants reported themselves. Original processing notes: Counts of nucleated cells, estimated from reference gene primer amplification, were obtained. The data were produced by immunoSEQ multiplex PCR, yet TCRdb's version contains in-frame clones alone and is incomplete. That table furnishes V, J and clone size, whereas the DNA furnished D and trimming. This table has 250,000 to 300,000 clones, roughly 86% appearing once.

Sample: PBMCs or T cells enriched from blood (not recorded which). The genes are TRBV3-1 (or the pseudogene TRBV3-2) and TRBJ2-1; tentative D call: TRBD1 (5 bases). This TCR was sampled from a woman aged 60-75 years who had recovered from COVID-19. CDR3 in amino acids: CASSQFTARVLNNEQFF. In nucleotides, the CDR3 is TGTGCCAGCAGCCAATTTACGGCCAGGGTCCTCAACAATGAGCAGTTCTTC.